These T cell receptor beta chains were read from a single sample in a study of tumor-infiltrating lymphocytes in localized non-small cell lung cancer. Generated by immunoSEQ multiplex PCR, the TCRdb table keeps only in-frame clones and is missing some. The table records tens of thousands of clones, 70% to 90% of them present only once. The specimen was lung tumor tissue. Receptor source: a human donor with non-small cell lung cancer. Each CDR3 is given with its conserved first and last residue. Clone size, where shown, is once, few, many, or a class for clones that have expanded.

TRBV30 | 12 | - | CAWTYMTGELFF
TRBV9 | 16 | - | CASSVGGASYTGELFF
TRBV30 | 13 | - | CAWSVRGGTEAFF
TRBV27 | 13 | - | CASSFSRVETQYF
TRBV11-2 | 16 | - | CASSSLGNRGHYGYTF
TRBV4-2 | 14 | - | CASRWGRNSYDYTF
TRBV6-5 | 14 | - | CASKRTDSYNEQFF
TRBV2 | 14 | - | CASSQESSNQPQHF
TRBV6-1 | 15 | - | CASSEDGEWNDGYTF
TRBV13 | 16 | - | CASSLGKGTGSYGYTF
TRBV20-1 | 10 | - | CSTFFLKAFF
TRBV5-6 | 14 | few | CASSLIATNEKLFF
TRBV6-5 | 15 | - | CASTLDGTAGGEQFF
TRBV14 | 15 | - | CASSQVPHGTDTQYF
TRBV19 | 16 | once | CASSIESRLAKNIQYF
TRBV28 | 11 | - | CASSLTDTQYF
TRBV6-1 | 14 | - | CASGTGIMNTEAFF
TRBV5-1 | 14 | - | CASSLAVDNSPLHF
TRBV21-1 | 18 | - | CASSNQGGTGSYNSPLHF
TRBV5-1 | 15 | - | CASSLQTTGNEKLFF
TRBV5-1 | 12 | - | CASSTTGGEQYF
TRBV11-2 | 12 | - | CASSLVAGELFF
TRBV6-6 | 13 | - | CASSYLGTDTQYF
TRBV7-9 | 15 | - | CASSLGQGAQDTQYF
TRBV2 | 12 | - | CASSADRSPLHF
TRBV25-1 | 14 | - | CASSEYRANEKLFF
TRBV7-9 | 15 | - | CASSLVTGSKNIQYF
TRBV6-6 | 14 | once | CASTLLGATDTQYF
TRBV11-3 | 14 | - | CASSLGDAGNEQYF
TRBV19 | 15 | - | CASSTGRDRGSEAFF
TRBV20-1 | 11 | - | CSASGTYEQYF
TRBV27 | 14 | - | CASSLIQGNQPQHF
TRBV5-5 | 14 | - | CASSPTGTTYEQYF
TRBV2 | 14 | - | CASSDEGYYTEAFF
TRBV9 | 16 | - | CASSVVLAGGVDEQFF
TRBV6-1 | 17 | - | CASSERQKANPSYEQYF
TRBV20-1 | 10 | - | CSAREGAGTF
TRBV4-3 | 16 | few | CASSLRADLAKNIQYF
TRBV6-5 | 14 | - | CASRVSSGANVLTF
TRBV9 | 18 | - | CASSVETRPDSGANVLTF
TRBV30 | 18 | - | CAWSRLGDRLASQETQYF
TRBV20-1 | 10 | few | CSANYNEQFF
TRBV7-2 | 13 | once | CASSFGGGTEQFF
TRBV9 | 15 | - | CASSTGPSFQETQYF
TRBV5-6 | 13 | - | CASSLGWQETQYF
TRBV19 | 14 | - | CASRGLGEQDGYTF
TRBV5-6 | 15 | - | CASSLFRGSNQPQHF
TRBV4-3 | 16 | - | CASSQEGGGRTGELFF
TRBV28 | 14 | - | CASSRGDLPGGYTF
TRBV19 | 15 | - | CASSPRDRVSNEQFF
TRBV5-6 | 13 | - | CASSFGRNYGYTF
TRBV29-1 | 14 | few | CSVEKTGKTETQYF
TRBV4-1 | 17 | - | CASSQDPSRTGSRELFF
TRBV5-4 | 15 | - | CASSFDPAGGNTIYF
TRBV19 | 11 | once | CASSIRDGYTF
TRBV5-8 | 15 | few | CASSTAGGPFVEQFF
TRBV7-2 | 15 | - | CASSLMTSGPYEQYF